A single sample is the source of the 20 T cell receptor beta chains below, sequenced in a study of T-cell memory formation after mild COVID-19. Via MiXCR, TCRdb re-called the 5' RACE reads, giving one row per CDR3 protein. The repertoire holds approximately 350,000 distinct CDR3 sequences, with under 30% as singletons. The sequenced material came from PBMCs or a T cell subset sorted from them (not recorded which). These receptor sequences come from an adult woman who had mild COVID-19 (a few samples of this study predate the infection). Cell type and time point are not known.

This clonotype was observed a few times. The chain recombines TRBV20-1 with TRBJ2-3; TRBD2 matches at 8 bases. The germline CDR1 and CDR2 sequences are DFQATT and SNEGSKA (reference sequence). The V gene end was trimmed by 1 base and the J gene end by 6 bases; junction bases not matched to a gene: 6. The CDR3 totals 14 residues. The CDR3 sequence is CSARVRGGVDTQYF. The CDR3 DNA reads TGCAGTGCTAGAGTTCGGGGGGGCGTGGATACGCAGTATTTT.

In this sample, this clonotype turned up a few times. The chain joins TRBV29-1 to TRBJ2-6; D gene unclear. V gave up 4 bases and J gave up 1 base, with 14 bases separating them. The length of the CDR3 is 16 residues. Germline CDR1 reads SQVTM; CDR2 reads ANQGSEA. The CDR3 protein is CSVVLFVGSGANVLTF. The CDR3 bases are TGCAGCGTTGTTCTGTTTGTCGGATCTGGGGCCAACGTCCTGACTTTC.

This clonotype was counted between two and nine times. The chain joins TRBV20-1 to TRBJ2-2; a weak D match, TRBD1 (7 bases). Looked up from germline, CDR1 is DFQATT and CDR2 is SNEGSKA (reference sequence). The CDR3 extends over 14 amino acids. V lost 5 bases, J lost 2 bases, and 12 bases lay in between. As DNA, the CDR3 is TGCAGTGCTGCGGGACAGCGAAACACCGGGGAGCTGTTTTTT. Translating gives CSAAGQRNTGELFF.

A few counts support this clonotype. The chain links TRBV7-8 to TRBJ2-1, with 9 bases that match TRBD1. Germline V lookup: CDR1 SGHVS, CDR2 FQNEAQ. J was trimmed by 10 bases and V by 4 bases; bases with no gene match: 5. This CDR3 comprises 13 residues. The CDR3 spells CASSWTGAGEQFF. The CDR3 nucleotides read TGTGCCAGCAGCTGGACAGGGGCCGGAGAGCAGTTCTTC.

This chain joins TRBV2 and TRBJ2-5; TRBD1 or TRBD2 may be the D gene (5 bases each). V dropped 7 bases and J dropped 1 base, with 13 bases sitting between them. Looked up from germline, CDR1 is SNHLY and CDR2 is FYNNEI. CDR3 length equals 14 residues. As DNA, the CDR3 is TGTGCCAGCATATCCCAGGGAGTCCAAGAGACCCAGTACTTC. It is translated as CASISQGVQETQYF.

V is TRBV27 and J is TRBJ1-2; D perhaps matches TRBD1 (5 bases). V lost 3 bases and J 4 bases, leaving 12 bases between the germline ends. Germline CDR1 is MNHEY and CDR2 is SMNVEV (reference sequence). The CDR3 sequence is 14 residues long. CDR3 amino acids: CASSLTGTVYGYTF. Written as DNA, the CDR3 is TGTGCCAGCAGTTTGACCGGGACGGTCTATGGCTACACCTTC.

This chain joins TRBV2 and TRBJ1-1, with TRBD1 matching over 7 bases. The CDR3 covers 15 residues. Per germline, CDR1 SNHLY and CDR2 FYNNEI. With 6 bases clipped from V and 7 bases from J, the junction kept 14 bases outside the gene matches. CDR3 in DNA: TGTGCCAGCAGGGGGACTGGAACCAGGGGGTTTGAAGCTTTCTTT. Protein sequence: CASRGTGTRGFEAFF.

This clonotype was found many times. V usage is TRBV29-1 and J usage is TRBJ2-2; 8 nucleotides align to TRBD1. Germline V CDR1 and CDR2: SQVTM, ANQGSEA. V was pared by 6 bases and J by 7 bases, with 7 bases of the junction left unmatched. The CDR3 has 13 amino acids. CDR3 protein: CSVSTGDGGELFF. The CDR3 region has the DNA TGCAGCGTGTCGACAGGGGATGGCGGGGAGCTGTTTTTT.

The CDR3 region has the DNA TGTGCCAGCAGCGATGGACCCGCCAGCTACGAGCAGTACTTC. It codes for CASSDGPASYEQYF. The chain is built from TRBV9 and TRBJ2-7; no reliable D call. Germline V CDR1 and CDR2: SGDLS, YYNGEE. V lost 3 bases and J 3 bases, leaving 13 bases between the germline ends. The CDR3 consists of 14 residues.

The genes are TRBV12-3 or TRBV12-4 and TRBJ2-3; 8 bases map to TRBD2. V lost 3 bases and J lost 4; bases outside the gene matches: 9. This CDR3 is 16 amino acids long. The CDR3 loop is CASSFLSGSGADTQYF. The CDR3 bases are TGTGCCAGCAGTTTCCTGAGCGGGAGTGGCGCAGATACGCAGTATTTT.

J is TRBJ1-1 and V is TRBV5-6, with a possible D match to TRBD1 (6 bases). Germline-derived CDR1 and CDR2 are SGHDT and YYEEEE. Deletions cut 3 bases from V and 8 bases from J, with 14 bases between. The length of the CDR3 is 13 residues. CDR3 region: CASSWSRQVEAFF. As DNA, the CDR3 is TGTGCCAGCAGCTGGTCGCGACAGGTAGAAGCTTTCTTT.

The chain has TRBV20-1 and TRBJ2-3; D may be TRBD1 (6 bases). The CDR3 has 15 residues. Looked up from germline, CDR1 is DFQATT and CDR2 is SNEGSKA (reference sequence). V dropped 2 bases and J dropped 2 bases, with 14 bases sitting between them. CDR3 sequence reads: CSARSDRLDTDTQYF. DNA of the CDR3: TGCAGTGCTAGATCGGACAGACTTGACACAGATACGCAGTATTTT.

The table lists this clonotype with a few counts. The chain employs TRBV5-1 and TRBJ1-6; D gene uncertain. CDR3 length equals 14 residues. The V and J ends lost 0 bases and 14 bases respectively, with 15 bases between them. The germline gives CDR1 SGHRS, CDR2 YFSETQ. The CDR3 bases are TGCGCCAGCAGCTTGGTGGAGCCGGTACTGTCCCTCCACTTT. Translated: CASSLVEPVLSLHF. Variable domain in full (rest from reference TRBV5-1 and TRBJ1-6): KAGVTQTPRYLIKTRGQQVTLSCSPISGHRSVSWYQQTPGQGLQFLFEYFSETQRNKGNFPGRFSGRQFSNSRSEMNVSTLELGDSALYLCASSLVEPVLSLHFGNGTRLTVT.

The chain recombines TRBV20-1 with TRBJ1-1; weak D call: TRBD1 (6 bases). This CDR3 region has 15 residues. Deletions cut 5 bases from V and 7 bases from J, with 23 bases between. The germline CDR1 and CDR2 sequences are DFQATT and SNEGSKA (reference sequence). In DNA, the CDR3 is TGCAGTGCTCGCGAAGCGGCTGACAGGAGCTATGAAGCTTTCTTT. It encodes CSAREAADRSYEAFF.

The sample holds a few counts of this clonotype. The gene calls are TRBV29-1 and TRBJ2-2; TRBD2 is a possible D gene (6 bases). V lost 6 bases and J lost 5, with 19 bases in between. Germline V lookup: CDR1 SQVTM, CDR2 ANQGSEA. This CDR3 region has 15 residues. The CDR3 region has the DNA TGCAGCGTGCCGGGACGTCCCGCGGGGACCGGGGAGCTGTTTTTT. This gives the protein CSVPGRPAGTGELFF.

This clonotype occurred a few times. The chain joins TRBV24-1 to TRBJ2-2; 12 nucleotides line up with TRBD2. After removal of 4 bases from V and 3 bases from J, the junction contained 8 bases not matched to a gene. Germline V gives CDR1 KGHDR, CDR2 SFDVKD. The CDR3 contains 18 residues. The CDR3 DNA follows: TGTGCCACCAGTGACCACCTAGGGACTAGCGGGTACACCGGGGAGCTGTTTTTT. Amino acids: CATSDHLGTSGYTGELFF.

The genes are TRBV6-6 and TRBJ1-1; TRBD1 matches at 10 bases. Losses at the gene ends were 0 bases for V and 12 bases for J; bases not matched to a gene: 10. Germline V gene data show CDR1 as MNHNY and CDR2 as SVGAGI (reference sequence). This CDR3 has 15 amino acids. As DNA, the CDR3 is TGTGCCAGCAGTTACTCCCTAGGGACAGGGGAAGGAACTTTCTTT. Its protein product is CASSYSLGTGEGTFF.

This clonotype was counted between two and nine times. V gene TRBV14 combines with J gene TRBJ2-7, with unresolved D. This CDR3 has 12 amino acids. Trimming shortened V by 3 bases and J by 2 bases, and 5 bases separated the two germline ends. CDR1 and CDR2 from the germline V gene are SGHDN and FVKESK. In DNA, the CDR3 is TGTGCCAGCAGCCAGGGCCCCTACGAGCAGTACTTC. Its protein is CASSQGPYEQYF.

The chain uses TRBV12-3 or TRBV12-4 and TRBJ1-1, with D unclear. V was pared by 2 bases and J by 8 bases, with 15 bases between. The CDR3 covers 14 residues. This CDR3 reads CASSLRSYRAEAFF. As DNA, the CDR3 is TGTGCCAGCAGTTTAAGGTCATATAGGGCAGAAGCTTTCTTT.

The chain carries TRBV7-2 and TRBJ2-2; TRBD2 agrees at 9 bases. Per the germline V gene, CDR1 is SGHTA and CDR2 is FQGNSA. Germline trimming cut 5 bases from V and 1 base from J; bases unmatched to any gene: 2. The CDR3 extends over 15 amino acids. CDR3 in DNA: TGTGCCAGCAGCGGCGGGAGGGGGAACACCGGGGAGCTGTTTTTT. It encodes CASSGGRGNTGELFF.